This T cell receptor (beta chain) came from a study of cytomegalovirus exposure and HLA in healthy donors. Study-level points and caveats: Cytomegalovirus association was listed for about 170 TCR beta chains. A later look showed TCR association rates differing by HLA locus, highest for DRB1 and lowest for HLA-C.

The germline CDR1 and CDR2 sequences are SGDLS and YYNGEE. V was clipped by 0 bases and J by 1 base, with 7 bases between them. The CDR3 is 15 residues long. Turning to this clone: Its matching antigen is unknown.

The PCR made use of 60 Vbeta and 13 Jbeta primers. Methods used by the authors: Counted up in a later analysis, unique TCR beta chains came to approximately 77 million, with around 10 million shared. TCRdb's copy holds only in-frame clones and misses some; the assay was immunoSEQ multiplex PCR. The V and J calls and clone size come from that table; D and trimming were worked out from the DNA. Altogether 85,000 to 130,000 clones are present, roughly 75% being singletons, with the ten largest covering roughly 14%. The sample was PBMCs. This clonotype was obtained from a male donor in good health and CMV-seropositive. J is TRBJ2-2 and V is TRBV9, with D possibly matching TRBD1 (6 bases). CDR3 nucleotides: TGTGCCAGCAGCGTAGGGGGGCTGAACACCGGGGAGCTGTTTTTT. It codes for CASSVGGLNTGELFF.